This T cell receptor (beta chain) was profiled in a study of siplizumab effects on memory and regulatory T cells. Study-wide results and limits: Naive T cells seemed more diverse than memory cells; they also seemed major alloresponse contributors. No naive or memory phenotype could be assigned to roughly 75-97% of proliferating clones. Controls had more than 25% Treg-derived mappable alloreactive CD4+ clones on average, versus around 64% with siplizumab.

This table comes from immunoSEQ multiplex PCR, and its TCRdb copy is limited to in-frame clones, with some not included. Of about 94,000 clones listed, nearly 95% are singletons. The germline CDR1 and CDR2 sequences are KGHSH and LQKENI. V was pared by 8 bases and J by 2 bases, with 12 bases between. The CDR3 sequence is 14 residues long. In the case of this clone: Its antigen remains unidentified.

J is TRBJ2-2 and V is TRBV18; D not certain. The TCR originated in a human donor in good health. Sequencing input: non-Treg CD4+ T cells sorted from blood. In nucleotides, the CDR3 is TGTGCCAGCAAGCGTCAGAGAAACACCGGGGAGCTGTTTTTT. Its protein product is CASKRQRNTGELFF.